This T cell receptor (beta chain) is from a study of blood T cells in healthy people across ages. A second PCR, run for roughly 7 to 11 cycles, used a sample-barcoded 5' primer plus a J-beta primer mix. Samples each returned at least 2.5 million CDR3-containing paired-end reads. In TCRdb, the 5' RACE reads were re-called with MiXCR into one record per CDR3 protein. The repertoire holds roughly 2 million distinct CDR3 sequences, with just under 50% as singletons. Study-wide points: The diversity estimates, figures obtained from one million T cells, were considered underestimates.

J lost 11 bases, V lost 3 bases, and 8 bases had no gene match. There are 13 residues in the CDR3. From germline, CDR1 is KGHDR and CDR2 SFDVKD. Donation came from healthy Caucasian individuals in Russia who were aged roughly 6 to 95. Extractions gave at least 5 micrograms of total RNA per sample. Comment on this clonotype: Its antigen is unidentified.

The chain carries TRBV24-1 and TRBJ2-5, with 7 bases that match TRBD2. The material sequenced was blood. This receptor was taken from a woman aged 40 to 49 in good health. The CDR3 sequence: CATSDPGLGRQYF. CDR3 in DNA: TGTGCCACCAGTGATCCCGGACTAGGTCGTCAGTACTTC.